This TCR beta chain was observed in a study of blood T cell repertoires in COVID-19. CDR1 SGHVS and CDR2 FQNEAQ come from the germline V gene. The ends were cut back, 2 bases at V and 7 bases at J, with 20 bases in the middle. The CDR3 loop spans 16 amino acids. Clones were sequenced by immunoSEQ multiplex PCR, and TCRdb holds only the in-frame ones, with some missing. The sample comprises 85,000 to 95,000 clones, roughly nine tenths of which are singletons, and 4.5% to 6.5% rests with the top ten. The chain employs TRBV7-8 and TRBJ1-1, with D maybe TRBD1 (6 bases). This receptor was obtained from a man aged 60 to 69 with COVID-19, enrolled during active disease. Sequenced material: peripheral blood. CDR3 bases: TGTGCCAGCAGCTTACTTAGTCACACAGGGAGGGGTGAAGCTTTCTTT. Translated: CASSLLSHTGRGEAFF.